These 28 T cell receptor beta chains were sequenced from one sample in a study of T-cell memory formation after mild COVID-19. MiXCR, applied by TCRdb to the 5' RACE reads, yields one record per CDR3 protein. The sample consists of 150,000 to 200,000 distinct CDR3 sequences, around a third of them appearing once. Sample: PBMCs or a T cell subset sorted from them (not recorded which). These receptors were taken from an adult woman who had mild COVID-19 (a few samples of this study predate the infection). Cell type and time point are not known.

This clonotype was counted only a few times. The chain recombines TRBV5-1 with TRBJ2-5; perhaps TRBD1 as D (5 bases). CDR1 is SGHRS, CDR2 YFSETQ, per germline. V dropped 0 bases and J dropped 3 bases, with 21 bases sitting between them. The CDR3 spans 18 residues. The CDR3 DNA sequence: TGCGCCAGCAGCTTGGATAGGGGCCTAAGGGGCCCAAAAGAGACCCAGTACTTC. Protein: CASSLDRGLRGPKETQYF.

This clonotype was detected once. The rearrangement joins TRBV7-3 to TRBJ2-2; D ambiguous. Germline V gives CDR1 SGHTA, CDR2 FQGTGA. Between the trimmed V and J ends, which lost 5 bases and 4 bases, there was a span of 14 bases. CDR3 length equals 15 residues. The CDR3 loop is CASSPQNPGTGELFF. CDR3 nucleotide sequence: TGTGCCAGCAGCCCCCAAAACCCGGGCACCGGGGAGCTGTTTTTT.

The chain combines TRBV11-2 with TRBJ2-1; D uncertain. The CDR3 length is 14 residues. The germline gives CDR1 SGHAT, CDR2 FQNNGV. V lost 5 bases and J 3 bases, leaving 11 bases between the germline ends. The CDR3 DNA is TGTGCCAGCAGCCCGAGGACCGACTACAATGAGCAGTTCTTC. As protein: CASSPRTDYNEQFF.

J is TRBJ2-1 and V is TRBV27, with TRBD2 matching over 9 bases. Trimming took 5 bases from V and 3 from J; bases not matched to a gene: 8. The germline gives CDR1 MNHEY, CDR2 SMNVEV (reference sequence). The CDR3 length is 16 residues. CDR3 loop: CASSPLAGVGYNEQFF. DNA of the CDR3: TGTGCCAGCAGTCCCTTAGCGGGAGTAGGCTACAATGAGCAGTTCTTC.

This clonotype was found a few times. The chain uses TRBV4-1 and TRBJ1-2, with 10 bases lining up with TRBD1. The CDR3 is made up of 18 amino acids. J was trimmed by 4 bases and V by 0 bases; bases with no gene match: 11. Per the germline V gene, CDR1 is MGHRA and CDR2 is YSYEKL. The CDR3 region has the DNA TGCGCCAGCAGCCAAGATGCGGCCGGGACAGGGGCCCTCTATGGCTACACCTTC. This sequence encodes CASSQDAAGTGALYGYTF.

This clonotype was detected only a few times. The gene calls are TRBV4-1 and TRBJ2-2; tentatively, D is TRBD2 (5 bases). CDR1 and CDR2 from the germline V gene are MGHRA and YSYEKL. Trimming stripped 1 base from V and 6 bases from J, with 12 bases between. The CDR3 loop spans 15 amino acids. CDR3 sequence: CASSQVSSLAGELFF. The CDR3 DNA reads as TGCGCCAGCAGCCAAGTATCTAGCCTCGCCGGGGAGCTGTTTTTT.

This clonotype has a count of ten or more. The gene calls are TRBV5-1 and TRBJ2-7; D is possibly TRBD1 (5 bases). V was shortened by 0 bases and J by 3 bases, with 7 bases between the two germline ends. The CDR3 extends over 13 amino acids. Per the germline V gene, CDR1 is SGHRS and CDR2 is YFSETQ. The CDR3 region is CASSLGGDYEQYF. DNA for the CDR3: TGCGCCAGCAGCTTGGGGGGCGACTACGAGCAGTACTTC. Drawing the rest from reference TRBV5-1 and TRBJ2-7, the complete variable domain is KAGVTQTPRYLIKTRGQQVTLSCSPISGHRSVSWYQQTPGQGLQFLFEYFSETQRNKGNFPGRFSGRQFSNSRSEMNVSTLELGDSALYLCASSLGGDYEQYFGPGTRLTVT.

This clonotype appeared a single time. The genes are TRBV20-1 and TRBJ1-5, with TRBD1 as a possible D gene (6 bases). The CDR3 consists of 17 residues. From germline, CDR1 is DFQATT and CDR2 SNEGSKA (reference sequence). With 5 bases removed from V and 6 bases from J, the gap between germline ends came to 26 bases. In DNA form, the CDR3 reads TGCAGTGCTGCTCCTCTGGTACGAGGCATAGGGGGTCAGCCCCAGCATTTT. Its protein product is CSAAPLVRGIGGQPQHF.

This clonotype was seen once. The chain has TRBV3-1 and TRBJ1-6; D possibly corresponds to TRBD1 (5 bases). Deletions cut 3 bases from V and 10 bases from J, with 7 bases between. Germline loops: CDR1 LGHDT, CDR2 YNNKEL (reference sequence). The CDR3 has 12 residues. The DNA of the CDR3 is TGTGCCAGCAGCCACAGGGAATCACCCCTCCACTTT. This codes for CASSHRESPLHF.

The genes are TRBV7-3 and TRBJ1-2; no firm D call. Trimming removed 4 bases from V and 0 bases from J, with 6 bases in between. Germline values: CDR1 SGHTA, CDR2 FQGTGA. This CDR3 comprises 13 residues. CDR3 DNA sequence: TGTGCCAGCAGCTGGAACTCTAACTATGGCTACACCTTC. Protein sequence: CASSWNSNYGYTF. Variable domain in full (rest from reference TRBV7-3 and TRBJ1-2): GAGVSQTPSNKVTEKGKYVELRCDPISGHTALYWYRQSLGQGPEFLIYFQGTGAADDSGLPNDRFFAVRPEGSVSTLKIQRTERGDSAVYLCASSWNSNYGYTFGSGTRLTVV.

This rearrangement joins TRBV12-3 or TRBV12-4 to TRBJ2-7; 8 positions agree with TRBD2. Trimming took 2 bases from V and 2 from J; bases not matched to a gene: 2. This CDR3 is built from 14 residues. This chain's CDR3 is CASSLNGGAYEQYF. CDR3 DNA: TGTGCCAGCAGTTTAAACGGGGGGGCCTACGAGCAGTACTTC.

This clonotype was counted only a few times. The V call is TRBV19, the J call TRBJ2-3; 9 nucleotides agree with TRBD1. With 5 bases clipped from V and 6 bases from J, the junction kept 3 bases outside the gene matches. Germline V gene lookup returns CDR1 LNHDA and CDR2 SQIVND (reference sequence). This CDR3 spans 13 amino acids. CDR3 residues: CASSGGQGDTQYF. The DNA of the CDR3 is TGTGCCAGTAGTGGAGGACAGGGGGATACGCAGTATTTT.

V and J are TRBV9 and TRBJ2-2; either TRBD1 or TRBD2 may supply D (5 bases each). CDR3 length equals 16 residues. The V gene lost 1 base and the J gene lost 0 bases, with 10 bases spanning the gap. Germline loops: CDR1 SGDLS, CDR2 YYNGEE. CDR3 sequence (DNA): TGTGCCAGCAGCGTAACCGAGGGGCCGAACACCGGGGAGCTGTTTTTT. This translates into CASSVTEGPNTGELFF.

The J gene is TRBJ1-2, the V gene TRBV7-9; 8 bases agree with TRBD1. J was trimmed by 6 bases and V by 4 bases; bases with no gene match: 7. The CDR3 is 14 amino acids. Germline lookup yields CDR1 SEHNR and CDR2 FQNEAQ (reference sequence). The CDR3 protein is CASSSMDRDHGYTF. The CDR3 nucleotides read TGTGCCAGCAGCTCGATGGACAGGGATCATGGCTACACCTTC.

The genes are TRBV12-3 or TRBV12-4 and TRBJ2-7; tentatively, D is TRBD1 (5 bases). This CDR3 has 15 amino acids. V shed 4 bases and J shed 3 bases, with 16 bases lying between them. The CDR3 DNA reads as TGTGCCAGCAGTTCCTCCGGAAAAGGGGACTACGAGCAGTACTTC. Its translation: CASSSSGKGDYEQYF.

This clonotype came up a few times. The chain links TRBV20-1 to TRBJ2-7; no clear D. V lost 2 bases to trimming and J lost 3 bases, with 11 bases between them. The CDR3 runs 13 residues. CDR1 and CDR2 (germline): DFQATT, SNEGSKA (reference sequence). The CDR3 loop is CSARLDGRYEQYF. In nucleotides, the CDR3 is TGCAGTGCTAGATTGGACGGGCGCTACGAGCAGTACTTC.

This clonotype was seen at least ten times. V is TRBV28 and J is TRBJ2-3, with D tentatively TRBD2 (6 bases). This CDR3 region has 15 residues. V lost 1 base to trimming and J lost 6 bases, with 14 bases between them. Looked up from germline, CDR1 is MDHEN and CDR2 is SYDVKM. The CDR3 spells CASSLYRGSSDTQYF. CDR3 DNA: TGTGCCAGCAGTTTATATCGGGGGTCATCCGATACGCAGTATTTT.

Ten or more counts support this clonotype. The chain has TRBV6-2 or TRBV6-3 and TRBJ2-7; 9 bases match TRBD1. Germline V gives CDR1 MNHEY, CDR2 SVGEGT. V was pared by 6 bases and J by 9 bases, with 12 bases of the junction left unmatched. This CDR3 has 14 amino acids. CDR3 coding DNA: TGTGCCAGCAGATTCGGGACAGGGAAAATGATGCAGTACTTC. Its protein is CASRFGTGKMMQYF.

The chain links TRBV7-3 to TRBJ1-1; no firm D call. V was shortened by 5 bases and J by 5 bases, with 18 bases between the two germline ends. The V gene's germline CDR1 is SGHTA and CDR2 FQGTGA. The CDR3 has 15 residues. The CDR3 nucleotides are TGTGCCAGCAGCCAACGGCCGGGCGGGTGGACTGAAGCTTTCTTT. This encodes CASSQRPGGWTEAFF.

As to this clonotype: The junction departs from germline at one end; a sequencing error may be responsible. The chain combines TRBV19 with TRBJ1-5; D gene ambiguous. There are 13 residues in the CDR3. The germline gives CDR1 LNHDA, CDR2 SQIVND (reference sequence). CDR3 DNA sequence: TGTGCCAGTGCGGTGGGTTTCAATCTGCCCCAGCATTTT. Translating it yields CASAVGFNLPQHF.

The V and J genes are TRBV10-2 and TRBJ2-5; 7 bases are a match to TRBD2. J gave up 5 bases and V 8 bases, and 8 bases lay outside the gene matches. The CDR3 contains 13 residues. CDR1 WSHSY and CDR2 SAAADI come from the germline V gene. This chain's CDR3 is CASGGYSGETQYF. The CDR3 DNA reads as TGCGCCAGCGGCGGGTATAGCGGGGAGACCCAGTACTTC.

The chain is built from TRBV12-3 or TRBV12-4 and TRBJ2-7; 8 positions match TRBD2. The CDR3 spans 15 residues. V trimming: 1 base; J trimming: 2 bases; junction bases outside the gene matches: 4. In DNA, the CDR3 is TGTGCCAGCAGTTTAGTGGGGACTAGTACCTACGAGCAGTACTTC. Translating gives CASSLVGTSTYEQYF.

The genes are TRBV7-8 and TRBJ2-1, with 13 bases aligning to TRBD2. The V gene's germline CDR1 is SGHVS and CDR2 FQNEAQ. CDR3 size: 16 residues. V was clipped by 7 bases and J by 5 bases; unmatched bases: 8. The CDR3 region has the DNA TGTGCCAGCACCCTGAGACTAGCGGGGGGTAACAATGAGCAGTTCTTC. The encoded protein is CASTLRLAGGNNEQFF.

V is TRBV12-3 or TRBV12-4 and J is TRBJ1-6; no reliable D call. V lost 6 bases, J lost 5 bases, and 11 bases lay in between. This CDR3 contains 14 residues. The DNA for the CDR3 is TGTGCCAGCAGCCCATCGTCCGATAATTCACCCCTCCACTTT. Amino acid sequence: CASSPSSDNSPLHF.

This rearrangement joins TRBV20-1 to TRBJ1-5, with a possible D match to TRBD1 (6 bases). Per the germline V gene, CDR1 is DFQATT and CDR2 is SNEGSKA (reference sequence). The CDR3 consists of 16 residues. The V end lost 3 bases, the J end lost 0 bases, and 15 bases lay between the germline ends. Here the CDR3 DNA reads TGCAGTGCTAGCCCCGCCCAGGGGATTAGCAATCAGCCCCAGCATTTT. Translating it yields CSASPAQGISNQPQHF.

This clonotype was picked up a small number of times. The chain couples TRBV7-3 to TRBJ2-2, with TRBD1 matching over 11 bases. Germline loops: CDR1 SGHTA, CDR2 FQGTGA. The CDR3 is made up of 15 amino acids. Trimming cost V 5 bases and J 7 bases; bases outside gene matches: 6. The chain's CDR3 is CASSPGQGAHGELFF. CDR3 sequence (DNA): TGTGCCAGCAGCCCTGGACAGGGGGCCCACGGGGAGCTGTTTTTT.

This clonotype was counted a single time. J is TRBJ2-1 and V is TRBV20-1, with 10 bases aligning to TRBD2. The CDR3 contains 16 residues. After removal of 1 base from V and 3 bases from J, the junction contained 6 bases not matched to a gene. CDR1 and CDR2 (germline): DFQATT, SNEGSKA (reference sequence). The CDR3 DNA is TGCAGTGCTAGAGCTGCAGCGGGAGGGGGCTACAATGAGCAGTTCTTC. As protein: CSARAAAGGGYNEQFF.

Turning to this clonotype: One end of the junction fails to match germline, which may point to a read error. This CDR3 is CASSPGLAGGVF. The CDR3 region has the DNA TGTGCCAGCAGCCCGGGACTAGCGGGAGGGGTCTTC. This chain uses TRBV6-2 or TRBV6-3 with TRBJ2-1; 16 nucleotides agree with TRBD2. Germline CDR1 is MNHEY and CDR2 is SVGEGT. The CDR3 consists of 12 residues.